Each of the 8 T cell receptor beta chains below was sequenced from the same sample in a study of shared clonotypes between healthy human individuals. CD8 cells classed as naive were CD45RO-negative and positively selected for CCR7, excluding terminally differentiated effector memory CD45RA+ cells. Method: immunoSEQ multiplex PCR; TCRdb's copy keeps in-frame clones and lacks some. The sample carries approximately 1.9 million clones, over 85% recorded once. Input material: naive CD8+ T cells from PBMCs. The receptors here all came from a man between 18 and 35 years old in good health. Some clones in this sample may be carry-over from other donors' samples.

The rearrangement uses TRBV6-5 and TRBJ2-2, with D perhaps TRBD1 or TRBD2 (5 bases each). CDR1 and CDR2 (germline): MNHEY, SVGAGI. This CDR3 region has 15 residues. The V gene lost 0 bases and the J gene lost 6 bases, with 11 bases spanning the gap. The CDR3 nucleotides are TGTGCCAGCAGTTACTCGAGCCAGGGAGCCGGGGAGCTGTTTTTT. Translation: CASSYSSQGAGELFF.

The chain is built from TRBV11-2 and TRBJ2-3; the D gene is possibly TRBD2 (6 bases). V lost 5 bases and J lost 0, with 12 bases in between. The CDR3 loop spans 15 amino acids. Germline assignment: CDR1 SGHAT and CDR2 FQNNGV. CDR3 residues: CASSPRLGSTDTQYF. CDR3 DNA sequence: TGTGCCAGCAGCCCGAGACTAGGGAGCACAGATACGCAGTATTTT. Complete variable domain (other parts from reference TRBV11-2 and TRBJ2-3): EAGVAQSPRYKIIEKRQSVAFWCNPISGHATLYWYQQILGQGPKLLIQFQNNGVVDDSQLPKDRFSAERLKGVDSTLKIQPAKLEDSAVYLCASSPRLGSTDTQYFGPGTRLTVL.

This chain uses TRBV4-2 with TRBJ2-2; no clear D gene. Germline V CDR1 and CDR2: LGHNA, YNFKEQ. CDR3 length: 12 amino acids. V lost 0 bases, J lost 6 bases, and 2 bases lay in between. The CDR3 region has the DNA TGTGCCAGCAGCCAAGAAGCCGGGGAGCTGTTTTTT. Translation: CASSQEAGELFF.

The chain has TRBV5-5 and TRBJ2-7, with D hard to call. The CDR3 loop spans 19 amino acids. Per germline, CDR1 SGHKS and CDR2 YYEKEE (reference sequence). V was shortened by 0 bases and J by 1 base, with 23 bases between the two germline ends. The CDR3 here is CASSLESFVDTFPSYEQYF. The CDR3 nucleotides are TGTGCCAGCAGCTTGGAATCCTTTGTAGACACCTTCCCTTCCTACGAGCAGTACTTC.

The chain links TRBV18 to TRBJ1-3; tentative D call: TRBD1 (5 bases). Germline V CDR1 and CDR2: KGHSH, LQKENI. The V end was cut by 3 bases, the J end by 0 bases, with 9 bases between. This CDR3 has 15 residues. The CDR3 region is CASSPEQDSGNTIYF. Written as DNA, the CDR3 is TGTGCCAGCTCACCGGAACAGGACTCTGGAAACACCATATATTTT.

The V and J genes are TRBV7-3 and TRBJ2-5, with D possibly TRBD1 on 6 matching bases. The CDR3 totals 15 residues. V gave up 2 bases and J gave up 5 bases, with 15 bases separating them. Germline CDR1 and CDR2: SGHTA and FQGTGA. The chain's CDR3 is CASSLGQGSWETQYF. The CDR3 region has the DNA TGTGCCAGCAGCTTAGGCCAGGGGTCGTGGGAGACCCAGTACTTC.

V is TRBV2 and J is TRBJ1-2; D is unclear. Germline-derived CDR1 and CDR2 are SNHLY and FYNNEI. V was cut by 3 bases and J by 8 bases, with 16 bases left in between. The CDR3 has 14 residues. The CDR3 coding sequence is TGTGCCAGCAGTGACGCCGGACTCATTAGAGGCTACACCTTC. Translated: CASSDAGLIRGYTF. Based on the CDR3 plus reference TRBV2 and TRBJ1-2, the full variable domain is EPEVTQTPSHQVTQMGQEVILRCVPISNHLYFYWYRQILGQKVEFLVSFYNNEISEKSEIFDDQFSVERPDGSNFTLKIRSTKLEDSAMYFCASSDAGLIRGYTFGSGTRLTVV.

The rearrangement links TRBV4-1 to TRBJ2-1; TRBD2 matches at 8 bases. Trimming took 0 bases from V and 4 from J; bases not matched to a gene: 8. The CDR3 has 17 amino acids. The germline CDR1 and CDR2 sequences are MGHRA and YSYEKL. The CDR3 sequence is CASSQERLAGLYNEQFF. The CDR3 DNA sequence: TGCGCCAGCAGCCAAGAACGGCTAGCGGGCCTTTACAATGAGCAGTTCTTC.